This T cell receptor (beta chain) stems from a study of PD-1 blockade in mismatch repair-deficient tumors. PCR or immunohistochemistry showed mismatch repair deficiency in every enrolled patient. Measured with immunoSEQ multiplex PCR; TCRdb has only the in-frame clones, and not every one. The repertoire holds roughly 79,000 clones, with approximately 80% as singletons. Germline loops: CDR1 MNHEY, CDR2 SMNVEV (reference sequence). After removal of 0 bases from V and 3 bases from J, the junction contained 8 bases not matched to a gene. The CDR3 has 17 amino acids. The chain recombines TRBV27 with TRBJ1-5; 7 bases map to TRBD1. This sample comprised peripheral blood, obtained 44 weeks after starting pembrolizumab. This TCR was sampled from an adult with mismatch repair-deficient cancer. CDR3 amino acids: CASSLSGPRGINQPQHF. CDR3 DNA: TGTGCCAGCAGTTTATCCGGCCCCAGGGGGATCAATCAGCCCCAGCATTTT.